These T cell receptor beta chains were read from a single sample in a study of cytomegalovirus exposure and HLA in healthy donors. Repertoires were generated with immunoSEQ multiplex PCR, while TCRdb's copy carries only in-frame clones and drops some. The sample yields over 150,000 clones, approximately 78% seen once. The sample was PBMCs. Receptors originate from a woman between 45 and 65 years old in good health and CMV-seropositive. CDR3s include the opening cysteine and the closing phenylalanine or tryptophan. A D gene is named only where the DNA matches it firmly. Size values are once, few and many counts, or a class for expanded clones, and some rows have none.

j_call d_call clone_size v_call cdr3_nt cdr3_aa
TRBJ1-1 TRBD1 NA TRBV29-1 TGCAGCGCCGAGGGGGCATACACTGAAGCTTTCTTT CSAEGAYTEAFF
TRBJ2-7 NA NA TRBV4-2 TGTGCCAGCAGCCAAGGGGGCGCGCCGCTGACGTACGAGCAGTACTTC CASSQGGAPLTYEQYF
TRBJ1-3 NA NA TRBV29-1 TGCAGCGTTGATCCCGACAACTCTGGAAACACCATATATTTT CSVDPDNSGNTIYF
TRBJ2-2 NA NA TRBV7-2 TGTGCCAGCAGCGTAGGCCAGGGTCGCACCGGGGAGCTGTTTTTT CASSVGQGRTGELFF
TRBJ2-5 TRBD1 NA TRBV6-5 TGTGCCAGCACAGGGGGCAGGAGGCGAGAGACCCAGTACTTC CASTGGRRRETQYF
TRBJ1-4 TRBD1 NA TRBV28 TGTGCCAGCAGTTTACCGGGACAGGGAGTCGAAAAACTGTTTTTT CASSLPGQGVEKLFF
TRBJ2-7 TRBD2 NA TRBV25-1 TGTGCCAGCAGTGAAGCTGCGGGGGGTCCCTACGAGCAGTACTTC CASSEAAGGPYEQYF
TRBJ2-5 TRBD2 once TRBV2 TGTGCCAGCAGTGACGGACTAGCGGGGGAAGAGACCCAGTACTTC CASSDGLAGEETQYF
TRBJ2-7 TRBD2 NA TRBV7-2 TGTGCCAGCAGCTTAGGACTAGCGGGGGTATCCGAGCAGTACTTC CASSLGLAGVSEQYF
TRBJ2-5 NA NA TRBV7-9 TGTGCCAGCAGCCCACAAGAGACCCAGTACTTC CASSPQETQYF
TRBJ2-1 NA NA TRBV12-2 TGTGCAAGCCCCTCCCGACTAGCGGGGGACCCGTACTCCTACAATGAGCAGTTCTTC CASPSRLAGDPYSYNEQFF
TRBJ2-3 TRBD1 NA TRBV7-9 TGTGCCAGCAGCCCGCCCGGGACAGGGGTATCCACAGATACGCAGTATTTT CASSPPGTGVSTDTQYF
TRBJ2-1 NA NA TRBV15 TGTGCCACCAGCCAAAGCGCCGATGAGCAGTTCTTC CATSQSADEQFF
TRBJ2-1 NA NA TRBV7-2 TGTGCCAGCAGCTTAACGAGGGGGGGCCAAAATGAGCAGTTCTTC CASSLTRGGQNEQFF
TRBJ2-5 NA NA TRBV5-5 TGTGCCAGCAGCTTGGACAGCGACCGGGGGACCCAGTACTTC CASSLDSDRGTQYF
TRBJ2-7 TRBD2 NA TRBV29-1 TGCAGCGTTGAAACACCTCGGCGGGGGGGAAGTCTCCACGAGCAGTACTTC CSVETPRRGGSLHEQYF
TRBJ1-4 NA NA TRBV7-9 TGTGCCAGCAGCTCGGGCCGGGGAACGGCAACTAATGAAAAACTGTTTTTT CASSSGRGTATNEKLFF
TRBJ2-3 NA NA TRBV5-1 TGCGCCAGCAGCTTCGGGGGCACAGATACGCAGTATTTT CASSFGGTDTQYF
TRBJ2-5 TRBD2 NA TRBV5-1 TGCGCCAGCAGCCTATCCGGGACTAGCGGGAGCGGGGAGACCCAGTACTTC CASSLSGTSGSGETQYF
TRBJ1-1 NA NA TRBV4-3 TGCGCCAGCAGCCAAGATGGGACATCCGCTGAAGCTTTCTTT CASSQDGTSAEAFF
TRBJ2-1 NA once TRBV18 TGTGCCAGCTCACCAGGGTCAGGGGCCTACAATGAGCAGTTCTTC CASSPGSGAYNEQFF
TRBJ1-5 TRBD1 NA TRBV2 TGTGCCAGCAGCCCGACAGGGGTTGGGCCCCAGCATTTT CASSPTGVGPQHF
TRBJ2-2 NA NA TRBV19 TGTGCCAGTAGTATGTATAGTGCCGGGGAGCTGTTTTTT CASSMYSAGELFF
TRBJ2-5 TRBD2 once TRBV4-1 TGCGCCAGCAGCCCCAGCGGGGGGCCCCTGGGCGAGACCCAGTACTTC CASSPSGGPLGETQYF
TRBJ1-5 NA NA TRBV19 TGTGCCAGTAGTATAGAGAGGTGGGATCAGCCCCAGCATTTT CASSIERWDQPQHF
TRBJ1-1 NA NA TRBV19 TGTGCCAGTAGTAGTCTACAGGGAACGACTGAAGCTTTCTTT CASSSLQGTTEAFF
TRBJ2-7 NA NA TRBV5-1 TGCGCCAGCAGCCCCTTAGGGGCCCACGAGCAGTACTTC CASSPLGAHEQYF
TRBJ2-2 TRBD2 NA TRBV6-6 TGTGCCAGCATTCGGGACTCGGGAGGTGCCGGGGAGCTGTTTTTT CASIRDSGGAGELFF